The 25 T cell receptor beta chains given below trace back to one sample, sequenced in a study of shared clonotypes between healthy human individuals. Only in-frame clones appear in the TCRdb table, and some are missing; sequencing was by immunoSEQ multiplex PCR. Among about 1.1 million clones, 70% to 85% were seen once, and the ten largest hold 0.89%. The sequenced sample consisted of memory CD4+ T cells from PBMCs. Sample subset: CD45RA-negative fraction. These receptor sequences come from a man between 18 and 35 years old in good health. Some clones in this sample may be carry-over from other donors' samples.

The V call is TRBV27, the J call TRBJ2-7, with 7 bases aligning to TRBD2. The V and J ends lost 2 bases and 5 bases, in that order; junction bases with no gene match: 9. Germline V gives CDR1 MNHEY, CDR2 SMNVEV (reference sequence). This CDR3 is built from 15 residues. The CDR3 sequence: CASSLGGSKIHEQYF. CDR3 nucleotides: TGTGCCAGCAGTTTAGGCGGGAGCAAGATTCACGAGCAGTACTTC.

This chain uses TRBV20-1 with TRBJ2-7, with unresolved D. Trimming left V 0 bases short and J 7 bases short, with 4 bases between. Germline V gives CDR1 DFQATT, CDR2 SNEGSKA (reference sequence). The CDR3 covers 10 residues. In DNA form, the CDR3 reads TGCAGTGCTAGAGAGTGGGAGCAGTACTTC. Its protein product is CSAREWEQYF.

The chain couples TRBV4-3 to TRBJ2-5, with 10 bases matching TRBD1. V shed 4 bases, J shed 5 bases, and the junction held 16 bases outside the gene matches. The CDR3 runs 18 residues. CDR1 LGHNA and CDR2 YSLEER come from the germline V gene. The CDR3 DNA follows: TGCGCCAGCAGCCCTTACTGGGCCCGTGGGACAGGGGAGGAGACCCAGTACTTC. Translation gives CASSPYWARGTGEETQYF.

The J gene is TRBJ1-5, the V gene TRBV27, with 7 bases matching TRBD1. Trimming removed 6 bases from V and 4 bases from J; junction bases left unmatched: 15. The germline V gene has CDR1 MNHEY and CDR2 SMNVEV (reference sequence). The CDR3 runs 17 residues. The CDR3 region has the DNA TGTGCCAGCAGGTTACGTGGGTCGGGACAGACTAATCAGCCCCAGCATTTT. Translation: CASRLRGSGQTNQPQHF.

The gene calls are TRBV4-1 and TRBJ2-7; 9 nucleotides agree with TRBD2. J lost 1 base, V lost 2 bases, and 3 bases had no gene match. The CDR3 length is 15 residues. Germline-derived CDR1 and CDR2 are MGHRA and YSYEKL. CDR3 region: CASSQRLAESYEQYF. The CDR3, as DNA: TGCGCCAGCAGCCAAAGACTAGCGGAGTCCTACGAGCAGTACTTC.

This chain links TRBV6-5 with TRBJ2-7; D call uncertain. Germline CDR1 reads MNHEY; CDR2 reads SVGAGI. The CDR3 runs to 15 residues. Trimming pared 4 bases from V and 1 base from J, leaving 14 bases between. In DNA form, the CDR3 reads TGTGCCAGCAGTTCCGCCTTGGGCAGATCCTACGAGCAGTACTTC. It yields the protein CASSSALGRSYEQYF.

The chain carries TRBV5-1 and TRBJ1-2; no firm D call. This CDR3 contains 13 residues. Germline loops: CDR1 SGHRS, CDR2 YFSETQ. Between the trimmed V and J ends, which lost 5 bases and 1 base, there was a span of 9 bases. This chain's CDR3 is CASREDDNYGYTF. The CDR3 DNA follows: TGCGCCAGCAGGGAAGACGATAACTATGGCTACACCTTC.

This clone was detected only a few times. CDR3 DNA sequence: TGTGCCAGCGGCGGTAGCACAGATACGCAGTATTTT. This translates into CASGGSTDTQYF. This chain connects TRBV7-9 to TRBJ2-3; no firm D call. The germline V gene encodes CDR1 SEHNR and CDR2 FQNEAQ (reference sequence). V lost 8 bases, J lost 0 bases, and 6 bases lay in between. The CDR3 loop spans 12 amino acids.

The J gene is TRBJ1-1, the V gene TRBV2; TRBD1 matches 7 bases. CDR1 SNHLY and CDR2 FYNNEI come from the germline V gene. V shed 4 bases, J shed 6 bases, and the junction held 5 bases outside the gene matches. This CDR3 has 13 amino acids. The CDR3 sequence is CASSGDSGAEAFF. CDR3 coding DNA: TGTGCCAGCAGTGGGGACAGTGGCGCTGAAGCTTTCTTT. Variable domain in full (rest from reference TRBV2 and TRBJ1-1): EPEVTQTPSHQVTQMGQEVILRCVPISNHLYFYWYRQILGQKVEFLVSFYNNEISEKSEIFDDQFSVERPDGSNFTLKIRSTKLEDSAMYFCASSGDSGAEAFFGQGTRLTVV.

This chain joins TRBV9 and TRBJ2-7; 8 bases map to TRBD1. CDR3 size: 16 residues. Trimming removed 2 bases from V and 4 bases from J; junction bases left unmatched: 11. Germline CDR1 reads SGDLS; CDR2 reads YYNGEE. The chain's CDR3 is CASSVQVPGQEYEQYF. In DNA form, the CDR3 reads TGTGCCAGCAGCGTGCAAGTTCCGGGACAGGAATACGAGCAGTACTTC.

This clone is a singleton in its sample. This rearrangement joins TRBV10-3 to TRBJ1-4; 7 bases fit TRBD1. The J segment lost 6 bases and the V segment lost 4 bases, leaving 2 bases of the junction unmatched. The CDR3 covers 13 residues. CDR1 is ENHRY and CDR2 is SYGVKD in the germline V gene. The CDR3 reads CAISATGDEKLFF. For the CDR3, the DNA is TGTGCCATCAGTGCAACAGGGGATGAAAAACTGTTTTTT.

The rearrangement joins TRBV6-1 to TRBJ2-1; D is possibly TRBD1 (5 bases). V dropped 2 bases and J dropped 6 bases, with 17 bases sitting between them. The germline CDR1 and CDR2 sequences are MNHNS and SASEGT. This CDR3 has 16 amino acids. The CDR3 bases are TGTGCCAGCAGTGAAAGGCCCTGGGCAGGGTTCAATGAGCAGTTCTTC. This encodes CASSERPWAGFNEQFF.

This clone was observed once. The CDR3 loop reads CASSQGVGQPQHF. CDR3 DNA: TGTGCCAGCTCACAGGGGGTGGGTCAGCCCCAGCATTTT. The chain combines TRBV6-5 with TRBJ1-5, with 8 bases that match TRBD1. CDR3 length: 13 amino acids. Germline CDR1 MNHEY, CDR2 SVGAGI. V lost 8 bases and J lost 6; bases outside the gene matches: 6.

V usage is TRBV5-1 and J usage is TRBJ2-3; D uncertain. CDR3 size: 15 residues. CDR1 and CDR2 (germline): SGHRS, YFSETQ. The V gene lost 4 bases and the J gene lost 3 bases, with 15 bases spanning the gap. The CDR3 loop is CASSPDLSRTDTQYF. Here the CDR3 DNA reads TGCGCCAGCAGCCCCGACCTCAGTAGGACAGATACGCAGTATTTT.

The chain joins TRBV11-2 to TRBJ2-7, with D uncertain. The CDR3 is 14 amino acids. Germline CDR1 reads SGHAT; CDR2 reads FQNNGV. The V and J ends lost 1 base and 2 bases respectively, with 9 bases between them. CDR3 bases: TGTGCCAGCAGCTTAGTTGCCAGCCCCTACGAGCAGTACTTC. Translating it yields CASSLVASPYEQYF.

The V and J genes are TRBV5-4 and TRBJ2-3; D is perhaps TRBD2 (5 bases). Germline V gives CDR1 SGHNT, CDR2 YYREEE (reference sequence). This CDR3 is 15 amino acids long. The V end lost 6 bases, the J end lost 5 bases, and 19 bases lay between the germline ends. The CDR3 loop is CASTRESAPGDTQYF. CDR3 in DNA: TGTGCCAGCACCCGGGAATCTGCCCCGGGAGATACGCAGTATTTT.

This clone was seen just once. This chain connects TRBV2 to TRBJ2-7; D gene unclear. CDR3 length: 10 amino acids. CDR1 is SNHLY and CDR2 is FYNNEI in the germline V gene. The germline V and J ends were trimmed by 8 bases and 3 bases, with 5 bases remaining between them. CDR3 region: CASRNYEQYF. In DNA form, the CDR3 reads TGTGCCAGCCGGAACTACGAGCAGTACTTC.

The rearrangement joins TRBV7-9 to TRBJ2-3; D gene ambiguous. Trimming cost V 11 bases and J 4 bases, with 16 bases left between them. Per the germline V gene, CDR1 is SEHNR and CDR2 is FQNEAQ (reference sequence). The CDR3 loop spans 13 amino acids. Written as DNA, the CDR3 is TGTGCCTCCCGTCAGAGTGGACCAGATACGCAGTATTTT. Translation gives CASRQSGPDTQYF.

This clone has more than one count but fewer than ten. Possible read error: a much larger clone is one base away. Other nucleotide sequences from this sample produce the same CDR3. The rearrangement joins TRBV5-1 to TRBJ1-1; 9 positions agree with TRBD1. The length of the CDR3 is 14 residues. V lost 3 bases, J lost 4 bases, and 4 bases stayed unmatched. CDR1 is SGHRS, CDR2 YFSETQ, per germline. CDR3 sequence: CASSSDRGGTEAFF. CDR3 DNA: TGCGCCAGCAGCTCGGACAGGGGTGGCACTGAAGCTTTCTTT.

V gene TRBV7-7 combines with J gene TRBJ2-1; TRBD2 matches at 8 bases. Per germline, CDR1 SSHAT and CDR2 FNYEAQ (reference sequence). CDR3 length: 16 residues. After removal of 6 bases from V and 0 bases from J, the junction contained 7 bases not matched to a gene. CDR3 nucleotide sequence: TGTGCCAGCAGTCTAAGCGGGGGAAGCTCCTACAATGAGCAGTTCTTC. Residues: CASSLSGGSSYNEQFF. The full variable domain, in which reference TRBV7-7 and TRBJ2-1 provide the parts outside the CDR3, is GAGVSQSPRYKVTKRGQDVTLRCDPISSHATLYWYQQALGQGPEFLTYFNYEAQPDKSGLPSDRFSAERPEGSISTLTIQRTEQRDSAMYRCASSLSGGSSYNEQFFGPGTRLTVL.

The chain uses TRBV2 and TRBJ1-5, with a possible D match to TRBD1 (5 bases). This CDR3 contains 14 residues. Germline CDR1 and CDR2: SNHLY and FYNNEI. V lost 5 bases to trimming and J lost 4 bases, with 12 bases between them. The DNA of the CDR3 is TGTGCCAGCAGTCGAGACAGCGGTAATCAGCCCCAGCATTTT. Its protein product is CASSRDSGNQPQHF.

This chain uses TRBV20-1 with TRBJ1-2; no clear D gene. The CDR3 covers 11 residues. Trimming cost V 3 bases and J 8 bases, with 10 bases left between them. Germline-derived CDR1 and CDR2 are DFQATT and SNEGSKA (reference sequence). The CDR3 bases are TGCAGTGCTAGCGAGAATTCGGGCTACACCTTC. The encoded protein is CSASENSGYTF.

The chain carries TRBV10-1 and TRBJ2-1, with TRBD1 as a possible D gene (5 bases). V was shortened by 11 bases and J by 0 bases, with 17 bases between the two germline ends. Germline values: CDR1 WNHNN, CDR2 SYGVQD (reference sequence). There are 15 residues in the CDR3. The CDR3: CAGAREASSYNEQFF. Written as DNA, the CDR3 is TGCGCCGGGGCGAGAGAGGCGAGCTCCTACAATGAGCAGTTCTTC.

This clone was observed a handful of times. Only one base separates this from a far larger clonotype, so it likely reflects a read error. The same CDR3 is also encoded by other DNA sequences in this sample. The CDR3 coding sequence is TGTGCCAGCAGTGAGTTGGACTTCTCTGGGGCCAACGTCCTGACTTTC. Translating gives CASSELDFSGANVLTF. The V call is TRBV6-1, the J call TRBJ2-6; D is perhaps TRBD2 (5 bases). CDR1 is MNHNS and CDR2 is SASEGT in the germline V gene. The CDR3 has 16 amino acids. V was trimmed by 3 bases and J by 0 bases, leaving 9 bases between them.

The chain carries TRBV5-1 and TRBJ2-2, with 7 bases lining up with TRBD1. The CDR3 has 14 residues. Trimming cost V 3 bases and J 4 bases; bases outside gene matches: 3. The germline V gene encodes CDR1 SGHRS and CDR2 YFSETQ. CDR3 nucleotides: TGCGCCAGCAGCTGGGACAGCTTCACCGGGGAGCTGTTTTTT. It translates to CASSWDSFTGELFF.